A selection of T cell receptor beta chains follows, all from one sample in a study of blood T cell repertoires in COVID-19. The method was immunoSEQ multiplex PCR; TCRdb's version includes in-frame clones alone and lacks a portion of them. The profile shows 100,000 to 150,000 clones, roughly 86% of them singletons. The sample taken for sequencing was peripheral blood. The receptors here all came from a woman aged 70-85 years with COVID-19, enrolled during active disease. Each CDR3 is given with its conserved first and last residue. Fields, in order: clone size, J gene, D gene, V gene, CDR3 protein, CDR3 DNA. The D gene is left open where the match is weak. Expanded clones get a size class; other rows say once, few or many, or leave the size out.

few TRBJ1-2 TRBD1 TRBV7-9 CASSLTGGRGMARDYTF TGTGCCAGCAGCTTAACAGGGGGCCGTGGTATGGCGCGCGACTACACCTTC
. TRBJ1-2 TRBD1 TRBV19 CASRPSQGQGDYGYTF TGTGCCAGTAGGCCATCCCAGGGGCAGGGGGACTATGGCTACACCTTC
. TRBJ1-2 . TRBV20-1 CSARGGAGYTF TGCAGTGCTAGAGGTGGGGCTGGCTACACCTTC
. TRBJ1-6 . TRBV7-3 CASSLSGGVPLHF TGTGCCAGCAGCTTAAGCGGGGGGGTCCCCCTCCACTTT
. TRBJ1-3 . TRBV5-6 CASSLAPAPGRNTIYF TGTGCCAGCAGCTTGGCCCCGGCCCCAGGTCGAAACACCATATATTTT
. TRBJ2-3 TRBD2 TRBV2 CASRASRTSGGPTGTDTQYF TGTGCCAGCAGGGCGAGCCGGACTAGCGGGGGCCCGACGGGCACAGATACGCAGTATTTT
. TRBJ1-2 . TRBV5-1 CASSLDPGTSGGYTF TGCGCCAGCAGCTTGGATCCGGGGACTTCGGGTGGCTACACCTTC
. TRBJ1-1 . TRBV5-4 CASSSQVNTEAFF TGTGCCAGCAGCTCACAAGTGAACACTGAAGCTTTCTTT
. TRBJ1-5 TRBD1 TRBV19 CASSTGTGFSQPQHF TGTGCCAGTAGTACCGGGACAGGGTTTAGTCAGCCCCAGCATTTT
. TRBJ2-7 TRBD1 TRBV4-2 CASSQGPGTGPWEQYF TGTGCCAGCAGCCAAGGCCCCGGGACAGGGCCATGGGAGCAGTACTTC
. TRBJ1-2 . TRBV15 CATSRELVWQGNYGYTF TGTGCCACCAGCAGAGAATTGGTCTGGCAGGGTAACTATGGCTACACCTTC
. TRBJ2-3 . TRBV7-9 CASSLQQIISTDTQYF TGTGCCAGCAGCTTACAACAGATAATTAGCACAGATACGCAGTATTTT
. TRBJ1-5 TRBD1 TRBV7-2 CASSLDRGSNQPQHF TGTGCCAGCAGCTTAGACAGGGGGAGCAATCAGCCCCAGCATTTT
. TRBJ1-2 . TRBV6-4 CARYYRHGYTF TGTGCCAGGTATTACAGGCATGGCTACACCTTC
. TRBJ1-2 TRBD1 TRBV9 CASSLGTGANYGYTF TGTGCCAGCAGCTTAGGGACAGGCGCTAACTATGGCTACACCTTC
few TRBJ2-5 TRBD2 TRBV5-6 CASSVGRVRPETQYF TGTGCCAGCAGCGTTGGGAGGGTTCGGCCAGAGACCCAGTACTTC
. TRBJ2-1 . TRBV5-1 CASGPLTGEGDNEQFF TGCGCCAGCGGTCCGTTAACGGGGGAAGGTGACAATGAGCAGTTCTTC
. TRBJ1-2 TRBD1 TRBV7-9 CASSLVPGQGSANYGYTF TGTGCCAGCAGCTTAGTACCGGGACAGGGATCCGCTAACTATGGCTACACCTTC
. TRBJ2-1 TRBD2 TRBV19 CASSKASGGVSYNEQFF TGTGCCAGTAGTAAGGCTAGCGGGGGGGTCTCCTACAATGAGCAGTTCTTC
. TRBJ2-2 TRBD1 TRBV3-1/TRBV3-2 CASSKDGTGFSTGELFF TGTGCCAGCAGCAAAGACGGGACAGGGTTTAGCACCGGGGAGCTGTTTTTT
. TRBJ2-7 TRBD1 TRBV27 CASSATGTGGSGEQYF TGTGCCAGCAGTGCCACCGGGACAGGGGGGTCAGGCGAGCAGTACTTC
. TRBJ1-2 TRBD1 TRBV18 CASSPGTGNYGYTF TGTGCCAGCTCACCTGGGACAGGGAACTATGGCTACACCTTC
. TRBJ2-7 . TRBV28 CASNDGLSYEQYF TGTGCCAGCAACGACGGACTTAGCTACGAGCAGTACTTC
. TRBJ2-5 . TRBV2 CASSAYRQETQYF TGTGCCAGCAGTGCGTACAGACAAGAGACCCAGTACTTC
. TRBJ1-2 . TRBV5-5 CASSRAMTGGYTF TGTGCCAGCAGCAGGGCTATGACGGGAGGCTACACCTTC
. TRBJ1-6 TRBD1 TRBV6-5 CASGGQGNSPLHF TGTGCCAGCGGGGGACAGGGGAATTCACCCCTCCACTTT
. TRBJ2-1 . TRBV5-1 CASSLDSLTYNEQFF TGCGCCAGCAGCTTGGACTCCCTAACCTACAATGAGCAGTTCTTC
. TRBJ2-2 TRBD1 TRBV11-1 CASSLDRGLGELFF TGTGCCAGCAGCTTGGACAGGGGATTAGGGGAGCTGTTTTTT
. TRBJ2-1 . TRBV11-2 CASSYTRDTHEQFF TGTGCCAGCAGCTATACCAGGGATACCCATGAGCAGTTCTTC
. TRBJ1-2 TRBD1 TRBV5-6 CASSYRDSYGYTF TGTGCCAGCAGCTACCGGGACAGCTATGGCTACACCTTC
. TRBJ1-2 . TRBV20-1 CSPRGYYGYTF TGCAGCCCCAGGGGTTACTATGGCTACACCTTC
. TRBJ1-1 . TRBV6-5 CASSYLRGLNTEAFF TGTGCCAGCAGTTACCTCAGGGGACTGAACACTGAAGCTTTCTTT
. TRBJ2-3 . TRBV3-1/TRBV3-2 CASSQAGIYTDTQYF TGTGCCAGCAGCCAAGCAGGGATTTACACAGATACGCAGTATTTT
. TRBJ1-6 . TRBV28 CASRLSPISYNSPLHF TGTGCCAGCAGACTAAGCCCAATCTCCTATAATTCACCCCTCCACTTT
. TRBJ2-3 TRBD2 TRBV4-1 CASSFQAGGIGADTQYF TGCGCCAGCTCTTTTCAAGCGGGGGGTATAGGCGCAGATACGCAGTATTTT
few TRBJ2-1 . TRBV5-1 CASSLAGRSSYNEQFF TGCGCCAGCAGCTTGGCGGGGAGGAGCTCCTACAATGAGCAGTTCTTC
few TRBJ1-2 TRBD1 TRBV11-3 CASSLGIRDRGCDGYTF TGTGCCAGCAGCTTAGGAATCCGGGACAGGGGGTGTGATGGCTACACCTTC
. TRBJ2-7 . TRBV28 CASSFQGKGSYEQYF TGTGCCAGCAGTTTCCAGGGAAAAGGGTCCTACGAGCAGTACTTC
. TRBJ2-1 . TRBV1 CTSSLGLHQYNEQFF TGCACCAGCAGCCTTGGACTACACCAATACAATGAGCAGTTCTTC
once TRBJ1-1 . TRBV10-3 CAISQQGEAFF TGTGCCATCAGTCAACAGGGTGAAGCTTTCTTT
. TRBJ2-5 . TRBV10-3 CAISETGETQYF TGTGCCATCAGTGAGACGGGAGAGACCCAGTACTTC
. TRBJ1-1 . TRBV28 CASSLWGATEAFF TGTGCCAGCAGTTTATGGGGGGCCACTGAAGCTTTCTTT
few TRBJ2-7 . TRBV28 CASSLSASGNEQYF TGTGCCAGCAGTTTATCTGCTTCGGGAAACGAGCAGTACTTC
few TRBJ1-1 TRBD1 TRBV2 CASSEEGARGAFF TGTGCCAGCAGTGAAGAGGGGGCACGGGGGGCTTTCTTT
. TRBJ1-4 . TRBV18 CASSPRQGLGEKLFF TGTGCCAGCTCACCACGCCAAGGACTTGGTGAAAAACTGTTTTTT
. TRBJ2-5 . TRBV7-2 CASSLTGTSETQYF TGTGCCAGCAGCTTGACAGGGACTTCAGAGACCCAGTACTTC
few TRBJ2-3 TRBD2 TRBV5-1 CASSLAGSGENEYF TGCGCCAGCAGCTTGGCCGGTAGCGGGGAAAACGAGTATTTT
. TRBJ2-3 TRBD1 TRBV2 CASSAATGGVDTQYF TGTGCCAGCAGTGCGGCGACAGGGGGCGTTGATACGCAGTATTTT
. TRBJ1-6 . TRBV4-1 CASSQERNSPLHF TGCGCCAGCAGCCAAGAACGGAATTCACCCCTCCACTTT
. TRBJ2-7 TRBD1 TRBV9 CASSVAGTGLVYEQYF TGTGCCAGCAGCGTAGCTGGGACAGGGTTGGTCTACGAGCAGTACTTC
. TRBJ1-2 . TRBV28 CASSLLQGFGYGYTF TGTGCCAGCAGTTTATTGCAGGGGTTCGGCTATGGCTACACCTTC
. TRBJ2-3 TRBD2 TRBV2 CASSRSARLAGSTDTQYF TGTGCCAGCAGTAGGTCGGCCAGACTAGCGGGGAGCACAGATACGCAGTATTTT